One sample yielded the 27 T cell receptor beta chains listed below, sequenced in a study of neurological immune-mediated disorders. TCRdb re-called the 5' RACE reads with MiXCR, one entry per CDR3 protein. The sample gives tens of thousands of distinct CDR3 sequences, 7% to 8.5% of which show up once; around 5% is in the top ten. Sequenced material: CD4+ T cells from blood. All receptors come from a man over 45 in good health.

In its sample, this clonotype was seen many times. The V and J genes are TRBV6-5 and TRBJ1-6, with D maybe TRBD1 (6 bases). This CDR3 is built from 16 residues. V shed 0 bases and J shed 7 bases, with 13 bases lying between them. CDR1 is MNHEY and CDR2 is SVGAGI in the germline V gene. CDR3 DNA: TGTGCCAGCAGTTACTCTAAGGGGGGGGGGAATTCACCCCTCCACTTT. Residues: CASSYSKGGGNSPLHF.

This clonotype was picked up many times. This chain links TRBV20-1 with TRBJ2-5, with 7 bases matching TRBD2. The ends lost 4 bases at V and 2 bases at J; junction bases unmatched: 1. The CDR3 runs 12 residues. Germline V CDR1 and CDR2: DFQATT, SNEGSKA (reference sequence). The CDR3 DNA follows: TGCAGTGCTACCGGGGGGCAAGAGACCCAGTACTTC. This gives the protein CSATGGQETQYF.

There are many counts of this clonotype. The chain employs TRBV5-1 and TRBJ2-5; 10 bases are a match to TRBD1. V trimming: 0 bases; J trimming: 5 bases; junction bases outside the gene matches: 4. Germline CDR1 and CDR2: SGHRS and YFSETQ. The CDR3 is 15 amino acids. The CDR3 bases are TGCGCCAGCAGCTTGGGGGACAGGGGACGGGAGACCCAGTACTTC. Amino acids: CASSLGDRGRETQYF.

This clonotype was seen a few times. This chain joins TRBV20-1 and TRBJ2-1; 11 nucleotides match TRBD1. V gave up 0 bases and J gave up 8 bases; unmatched junction bases: 3. Germline CDR1 reads DFQATT; CDR2 reads SNEGSKA (reference sequence). This CDR3 has 14 amino acids. The CDR3 DNA is TGCAGTGCTAGAGATTGGACAGGGGGCGATGAGCAGTTCTTC. Translated: CSARDWTGGDEQFF.

This clonotype occurred many times. CDR3 nucleotide sequence: TGTGCCAGCAGCCAGGAGGACAGGGGGAGGAATTCACCCCTCCACTTT. Protein product: CASSQEDRGRNSPLHF. V usage is TRBV3-1 and J usage is TRBJ1-6; TRBD1 matches at 10 bases. Losses at the gene ends were 3 bases for V and 7 bases for J; bases not matched to a gene: 6. The CDR3 has 16 amino acids. Germline CDR1 LGHDT, CDR2 YNNKEL (reference sequence).

This clonotype showed up just a few times. V is TRBV4-2 and J is TRBJ2-3; D not certain. The V gene's germline CDR1 is LGHNA and CDR2 YNFKEQ. The length of the CDR3 is 12 residues. V lost 0 bases and J 3 bases, leaving 1 base between the germline ends. The CDR3 protein is CASSQETDTQYF. The CDR3, as DNA: TGTGCCAGCAGCCAAGAGACAGATACGCAGTATTTT.

This clonotype was counted ten times or more. This chain links TRBV7-2 with TRBJ2-3; TRBD2 matches at 9 bases. Per the germline V gene, CDR1 is SGHTA and CDR2 is FQGNSA. Trimming removed 2 bases from V and 2 bases from J; junction bases left unmatched: 5. The CDR3 totals 16 residues. DNA of the CDR3: TGTGCCAGCAGCTTATCTAGCGGGGTTCCCACAGATACGCAGTATTTT. Its protein product is CASSLSSGVPTDTQYF.

This clonotype showed up many times. J is TRBJ2-5 and V is TRBV7-2; 13 bases map to TRBD2. The germline gives CDR1 SGHTA, CDR2 FQGNSA. This CDR3 has 16 residues. The J segment lost 4 bases and the V segment lost 4 bases, leaving 6 bases of the junction unmatched. The chain's CDR3 is CASSSLGLAGTETQYF. DNA for the CDR3: TGTGCCAGCAGCTCACTGGGACTAGCGGGAACAGAGACCCAGTACTTC.

The table lists this clonotype with many counts. The chain links TRBV10-3 to TRBJ1-1; D is possibly TRBD1 (6 bases). Germline V gene lookup returns CDR1 ENHRY and CDR2 SYGVKD. The V end was cut by 7 bases, the J end by 2 bases, with 14 bases between. This CDR3 has 14 residues. The CDR3 sequence: CAIKEGDFNTEAFF. In nucleotides, the CDR3 is TGTGCCATCAAAGAGGGGGACTTCAACACTGAAGCTTTCTTT.

There are many counts of this clonotype. V is TRBV20-1 and J is TRBJ2-1, with no clear D. The CDR3 is made up of 13 amino acids. CDR1 and CDR2 (germline): DFQATT, SNEGSKA (reference sequence). V lost 6 bases and J 5 bases, leaving 14 bases between the germline ends. The CDR3 loop is CSAWAGRNNEQFF. Written as DNA, the CDR3 is TGCAGTGCCTGGGCCGGTCGGAACAATGAGCAGTTCTTC.

This clonotype was observed many times. This rearrangement joins TRBV20-1 to TRBJ2-1; 7 nucleotides match TRBD2. V was clipped by 3 bases and J by 2 bases; unmatched bases: 7. This CDR3 spans 15 amino acids. Per the germline V gene, CDR1 is DFQATT and CDR2 is SNEGSKA (reference sequence). The CDR3 DNA follows: TGCAGTGCTAGGGGCCCTAGCGGACCCTACAATGAGCAGTTCTTC. Translating gives CSARGPSGPYNEQFF.

This clonotype has a count of ten or more. This chain connects TRBV6-2 or TRBV6-3 to TRBJ1-5, with D perhaps TRBD1 (6 bases). This CDR3 comprises 15 residues. Germline CDR1 and CDR2: MNHEY and SVGEGT. Trimming left V 3 bases short and J 4 bases short, with 13 bases between. The CDR3 nucleotides are TGTGCCAGCAGTTATCGGGGGCGCGGTAATCAGCCCCAGCATTTT. It codes for CASSYRGRGNQPQHF.

The sample holds many counts of this clonotype. V is TRBV15 and J is TRBJ2-1; possibly TRBD1 for D (5 bases). The V end was cut by 8 bases, the J end by 7 bases, with 27 bases between. From germline, CDR1 is LNHNV and CDR2 YYDKDF (reference sequence). The CDR3 covers 17 residues. CDR3 in amino acids: CATGSGLGPDSMNEQFF. CDR3 sequence (DNA): TGTGCCACCGGATCTGGCTTGGGGCCCGATAGCATGAATGAGCAGTTCTTC.

Details on this clonotype: The missing conserved phenylalanine or tryptophan at the end of this CDR3 makes a read error likely. It is unclear where the CDR3 begins or ends on the DNA, so no DNA is shown, and the CDR3 is as TCRdb lists it. The V and J genes are TRBV4-1 and TRBJ2-7; TRBD2 is the table's D call, not checked against the DNA. The CDR3 length is 15 residues, termini included. Looked up from germline, CDR1 is MGHRA and CDR2 is YSYEKL. This CDR3 reads CASSQQTSGSYEQYS.

This clonotype was found many times. V is TRBV20-1 and J is TRBJ2-3; D is undetermined. V lost 0 bases to trimming and J lost 1 base, with 8 bases between them. Germline loops: CDR1 DFQATT, CDR2 SNEGSKA (reference sequence). This CDR3 has 14 amino acids. The CDR3 region has the DNA TGCAGTGCTAGAGAACTTGGGGGCACAGATACGCAGTATTTT. Amino acids: CSARELGGTDTQYF.

This clonotype occurred many times. The rearrangement uses TRBV12-3 or TRBV12-4 and TRBJ2-3; D might be TRBD1 or TRBD2, each matching 6 bases. Between the trimmed V and J ends, which lost 3 bases and 1 base, there was a span of 11 bases. This CDR3 region has 15 residues. CDR3 nucleotides: TGTGCCAGCAGTTTGAGGGGGGCGCGCACAGATACGCAGTATTTT. Translating gives CASSLRGARTDTQYF.

This clonotype has ten or more counts. The chain carries TRBV29-1 and TRBJ2-7, with 9 positions matching TRBD1. Germline CDR1 reads SQVTM; CDR2 reads ANQGSEA. Trimming at V came to 5 bases and at J to 2 bases, leaving 7 bases not matched to a gene. The CDR3 has 14 residues. The CDR3 sequence is CSVTHRGRTYEQYF. CDR3 bases: TGCAGCGTTACCCACAGGGGGCGGACCTACGAGCAGTACTTC.

This clonotype was observed many times. The J gene is TRBJ2-1, the V gene TRBV6-4; 10 bases fit TRBD2. CDR1 is MRHNA and CDR2 is SNTAGT in the germline V gene. J was trimmed by 15 bases and V by 3 bases; bases with no gene match: 5. The CDR3 loop spans 12 amino acids. In DNA, the CDR3 is TGTGCCAGCAGTGAGACTAGCGGGCCGGTGTTCTTC. Its translation: CASSETSGPVFF.

This clonotype was picked up many times. The chain combines TRBV20-1 with TRBJ2-4; 7 bases match TRBD2. From germline, CDR1 is DFQATT and CDR2 SNEGSKA (reference sequence). The CDR3 runs to 18 residues. V lost 1 base to trimming and J lost 1 base; unmatched junction nucleotides: 13. The CDR3 nucleotides read TGCAGTGCTAGAGCTAGTTGGGGAGGGCCATCGGCCAAAAACATTCAGTACTTC. This codes for CSARASWGGPSAKNIQYF.

This clonotype was counted ten times or more. V gene TRBV10-2 combines with J gene TRBJ2-3; tentative D call: TRBD2 (6 bases). The germline V gene encodes CDR1 WSHSY and CDR2 SAAADI. The CDR3 sequence is 18 residues long. V was clipped by 3 bases and J by 0 bases, with 19 bases between them. CDR3 region: CASSEEVGLIGSTDTQYF. The CDR3 DNA reads as TGCGCCAGCAGTGAAGAGGTCGGACTAATTGGAAGCACAGATACGCAGTATTTT.

There are many counts of this clonotype. This chain joins TRBV6-5 and TRBJ1-3, with TRBD1 as a possible D gene (6 bases). Germline lookup yields CDR1 MNHEY and CDR2 SVGAGI. This CDR3 is 14 amino acids long. V was pared by 5 bases and J by 0 bases, with 8 bases between. The DNA for the CDR3 is TGTGCCAGCAGTAGGGACACCTCTGGAAACACCATATATTTT. Translated, it gives CASSRDTSGNTIYF.

This clonotype was detected many times. The J gene is TRBJ2-7, the V gene TRBV7-3, with D unresolved. This CDR3 comprises 15 residues. Germline V gives CDR1 SGHTA, CDR2 FQGTGA. V lost 2 bases to trimming and J lost 4 bases, with 15 bases between them. This CDR3 reads CASSLSPGTRYEQYF. The CDR3 coding sequence is TGTGCCAGCAGCTTATCCCCCGGCACTCGGTACGAGCAGTACTTC. Variable domain in full (rest from reference TRBV7-3 and TRBJ2-7): GAGVSQTPSNKVTEKGKYVELRCDPISGHTALYWYRQSLGQGPEFLIYFQGTGAADDSGLPNDRFFAVRPEGSVSTLKIQRTERGDSAVYLCASSLSPGTRYEQYFGPGTRLTVT.

This clonotype was counted many times. The chain links TRBV12-3 or TRBV12-4 to TRBJ2-2; D may be TRBD2 (6 bases). This CDR3 is 17 amino acids long. Trimming pared 5 bases from V and 3 bases from J, leaving 19 bases between. Here the CDR3 reads CASSRDVLTGDTGELFF. The CDR3 nucleotides read TGTGCCAGCAGTCGGGACGTACTGACGGGGGACACCGGGGAGCTGTTTTTT.

This clonotype showed up many times. The rearrangement joins TRBV20-1 to TRBJ2-7; TRBD2 agrees at 8 bases. J was trimmed by 7 bases and V by 8 bases; bases with no gene match: 7. The length of the CDR3 is 11 residues. CDR1 is DFQATT, CDR2 SNEGSKA, per germline (reference sequence). The CDR3 loop reads CSSQREREQYF. The CDR3 nucleotides are TGCAGTTCTCAGCGGGAGCGTGAGCAGTACTTC.

This clonotype was seen at least ten times. The chain carries TRBV20-1 and TRBJ1-5; D perhaps matches TRBD1 (6 bases). Trimming pared 0 bases from V and 7 bases from J, leaving 19 bases between. Looked up from germline, CDR1 is DFQATT and CDR2 is SNEGSKA (reference sequence). The CDR3 loop spans 16 amino acids. The CDR3 loop is CSARDSPGGQEQPQHF. In nucleotides, the CDR3 is TGCAGTGCTAGAGATTCACCGGGGGGACAAGAGCAGCCCCAGCATTTT.

This clonotype has a count of ten or more. The CDR3 coding sequence is TGCAGTGCTTGGGGTAGGGGGGGGCCCGCAGACATTCAGTACTTC. Its protein product is CSAWGRGGPADIQYF. The V and J genes are TRBV20-1 and TRBJ2-4; possibly TRBD2 for D (7 bases). V dropped 5 bases and J dropped 8 bases, with 22 bases sitting between them. The CDR3 is 15 residues long. CDR1 DFQATT and CDR2 SNEGSKA come from the germline V gene (reference sequence).

This clonotype was seen at least ten times. The V gene is TRBV18, the J gene TRBJ1-3; D not certain. Germline loops: CDR1 KGHSH, CDR2 LQKENI. Between the trimmed V and J ends, which lost 3 bases and 2 bases, there was a span of 14 bases. This CDR3 has 16 amino acids. DNA of the CDR3: TGTGCCAGCTCACCTGGCAGCTCGGTAACTGGAAACACCATATATTTT. Translating it yields CASSPGSSVTGNTIYF.